Shown below are 18 T cell receptor beta chains from a single sample sequenced in a study of T cell responses to AZD1222 COVID-19 vaccine listed by TCRdb under 2021. The library came from the immunoSEQ multiplex PCR assay. As stored in TCRdb, this immuneACCESS dataset retains in-frame rearrangements with V and J assigned. A fraction of the clones does not appear; measured against another copy, unresolved V genes explain less than half of the discrepancy, and the remainder lacks a known reason. This sample has 140,000 to 150,000 clones in its table, and 88% of those were observed once. The top ten constitute more than 13% of the sample. The time point label here, explained by the study, means: baseline before first vaccination. The material sequenced was peripheral blood, taken on day 0 of AZD1222 vaccination. The receptors were gathered from an adult in good health.

This sequence joins TRBV7-9 and TRBJ2-2; D not certain. The CDR3 totals 14 residues. Trimming left V 5 bases short and J 4 bases short, with 11 bases between. Germline CDR1 is SEHNR and CDR2 is FQNEAQ (reference sequence). Written as DNA, the CDR3 is TGTGCCAGCAGCCGTCTAGGGTCCACCGGGGAGCTGTTTTTT. This encodes CASSRLGSTGELFF.

V is TRBV12-5 and J is TRBJ2-3; D gene ambiguous. V was clipped by 3 bases and J by 5 bases, with 3 bases between them. The CDR3 spans 11 residues. Germline V gene data show CDR1 as LGHNT and CDR2 as FRNRAP. The CDR3 loop reads CASGLGDTQYF. The CDR3 nucleotides read TGTGCTAGTGGTTTAGGAGATACGCAGTATTTT. Based on the CDR3 plus reference TRBV12-5 and TRBJ2-3, the full variable domain is DARVTQTPRHKVTEMGQEVTMRCQPILGHNTVFWYRQTMMQGLELLAYFRNRAPLDDSGMPKDRFSAEMPDATLATLKIQPSEPRDSAVYFCASGLGDTQYFGPGTRLTVL.

The chain combines TRBV3-1 (or the pseudogene TRBV3-2) with TRBJ2-4; perhaps TRBD1 as D (5 bases). This CDR3 has 17 amino acids. Deletions cut 5 bases from V and 5 bases from J, with 22 bases between. Germline V gene data show CDR1 as LGHDT and CDR2 as YNNKEL (reference sequence). CDR3 sequence reads: CASSGASPICKENIQYF. The CDR3, as DNA: TGTGCCAGCAGCGGGGCAAGTCCCATTTGCAAAGAAAACATTCAGTACTTC.

This chain uses TRBV11-2 with TRBJ2-7; 16 nucleotides line up with TRBD2. The length of the CDR3 is 15 residues. Trimming cost V 5 bases and J 5 bases; bases outside gene matches: 3. Germline CDR1 and CDR2: SGHAT and FQNNGV. The CDR3 DNA follows: TGTGCCAGCAGCCCGGGACTAGCGGGGGGGAACGAGCAGTACTTC. Translating gives CASSPGLAGGNEQYF.

The rearrangement uses TRBV5-1 and TRBJ1-2; no clear D. V was clipped by 0 bases and J by 6 bases, with 12 bases between them. CDR3 length: 14 amino acids. Germline V CDR1 and CDR2: SGHRS, YFSETQ. In nucleotides, the CDR3 is TGCGCCAGCAGCTTGGGGGTAAGGCTTGATGGCTACACCTTC. Protein product: CASSLGVRLDGYTF.

The V and J genes are TRBV28 and TRBJ1-2, with 10 bases aligning to TRBD1. V gave up 10 bases and J gave up 3 bases; unmatched junction bases: 17. CDR3 length: 17 residues. Looked up from germline, CDR1 is MDHEN and CDR2 is SYDVKM. CDR3 loop: CATPTGTGEGPYYGYTF. As DNA, the CDR3 is TGTGCCACCCCGACCGGGACAGGGGAAGGGCCCTACTATGGCTACACCTTC.

The chain's CDR3 is CASRLSPNTEAFF. As DNA, the CDR3 is TGTGCCAGCAGACTTAGCCCGAACACTGAAGCTTTCTTT. The chain couples TRBV28 to TRBJ1-1; D is undetermined. V was clipped by 6 bases and J by 1 base, with 9 bases between them. Germline V gene lookup returns CDR1 MDHEN and CDR2 SYDVKM. The CDR3 totals 13 residues.

The CDR3 loop reads CASSSQGYYGYTF. CDR3 in DNA: TGTGCCAGCAGTTCTCAGGGGTACTATGGCTACACCTTC. The gene calls are TRBV27 and TRBJ1-2, with D tentatively TRBD1 (6 bases). Trimming stripped 4 bases from V and 3 bases from J, with 9 bases between. From germline, CDR1 is MNHEY and CDR2 SMNVEV (reference sequence). This CDR3 is built from 13 residues.

The chain employs TRBV5-1 and TRBJ1-1; tentative D call: TRBD1 (6 bases). V was clipped by 4 bases and J by 4 bases, with 17 bases between them. The CDR3 runs 15 residues. Germline V CDR1 and CDR2: SGHRS, YFSETQ. DNA of the CDR3: TGCGCCAGCAGCCTCGGATGGGGGCGCCTCACTGAAGCTTTCTTT. Translated, it gives CASSLGWGRLTEAFF.

The chain has TRBV7-2 and TRBJ1-2; D is perhaps TRBD1 (5 bases). V was pared by 4 bases and J by 5 bases, with 17 bases between. The CDR3 contains 15 residues. The germline CDR1 and CDR2 sequences are SGHTA and FQGNSA. CDR3 in amino acids: CASSSNGDGGYGYTF. The CDR3 nucleotides read TGTGCCAGCAGCTCTAATGGGGACGGGGGATATGGCTACACCTTC. Drawing the rest from reference TRBV7-2 and TRBJ1-2, the complete variable domain is GAGVSQSPSNKVTEKGKDVELRCDPISGHTALYWYRQSLGQGLEFLIYFQGNSAPDKSGLPSDRFSAERTGGSVSTLTIQRTQQEDSAVYLCASSSNGDGGYGYTFGSGTRLTVV.

CDR3 sequence: CASSYRDPRNSPLHF. The CDR3 nucleotides are TGTGCCAGCAGTTACAGGGATCCTAGGAATTCACCCCTCCACTTT. The chain carries TRBV6-2 or TRBV6-3 and TRBJ1-6; D remains ambiguous. The germline gives CDR1 MNHEY, CDR2 SVGEGT. Trimming shortened V by 2 bases and J by 7 bases, and 12 bases separated the two germline ends. This CDR3 comprises 15 residues.

The chain couples TRBV7-8 to TRBJ2-3; TRBD1 aligns across 10 bases. The CDR3 is made up of 16 amino acids. The germline CDR1 and CDR2 sequences are SGHVS and FQNEAQ. J lost 3 bases, V lost 4 bases, and 7 bases had no gene match. The CDR3 DNA sequence: TGTGCCAGCAGCTCGACAGGGGGCACAGGGACAGATACGCAGTATTTT. Translating it yields CASSSTGGTGTDTQYF.

In nucleotides, the CDR3 is TGTGCCAGCAGCTTGACGGGACTACGAACAGATACGCAGTATTTT. It codes for CASSLTGLRTDTQYF. The chain is built from TRBV7-2 and TRBJ2-3, with 7 nucleotides matching TRBD2. The CDR3 runs to 15 residues. Germline values: CDR1 SGHTA, CDR2 FQGNSA. V shed 3 bases, J shed 3 bases, and the junction held 6 bases outside the gene matches.

The rearrangement uses TRBV7-2 and TRBJ1-2, with 9 nucleotides matching TRBD1. The germline gives CDR1 SGHTA, CDR2 FQGNSA. This CDR3 spans 14 amino acids. V lost 3 bases to trimming and J lost 5 bases; unmatched junction nucleotides: 4. The CDR3 protein is CASSLGQGEYGYTF. The CDR3 coding sequence is TGTGCCAGCAGCTTGGGACAGGGAGAATATGGCTACACCTTC.

This clone has a single count. This rearrangement joins TRBV6-5 to TRBJ1-2; D remains ambiguous. V lost 5 bases to trimming and J lost 4 bases, with 8 bases between them. Looked up from germline, CDR1 is MNHEY and CDR2 is SVGAGI. The CDR3 covers 12 residues. The CDR3 loop is CASSTNSYGYTF. CDR3 coding DNA: TGTGCCAGCAGTACGAACAGCTATGGCTACACCTTC.

This clone was picked up a small number of times. The chain uses TRBV7-2 and TRBJ2-7; 8 bases map to TRBD2. CDR3 size: 13 residues. V lost 11 bases, J lost 1 base, and 7 bases stayed unmatched. Per the germline V gene, CDR1 is SGHTA and CDR2 is FQGNSA. CDR3 protein: CASGRGGSYEQYF. The DNA for the CDR3 is TGTGCCTCCGGGAGGGGGGGATCCTACGAGCAGTACTTC.

This chain connects TRBV5-4 to TRBJ2-7; TRBD1 aligns across 9 bases. J was trimmed by 1 base and V by 5 bases; bases with no gene match: 7. This CDR3 region has 15 residues. The germline V gene has CDR1 SGHNT and CDR2 YYREEE (reference sequence). Here the CDR3 DNA reads TGTGCCAGCAGTCGCAACAGGGGGCATTCCTACGAGCAGTACTTC. Translating it yields CASSRNRGHSYEQYF.

V is TRBV27 and J is TRBJ2-7; D gene ambiguous. V lost 5 bases, J lost 2 bases, and 10 bases lay in between. From germline, CDR1 is MNHEY and CDR2 SMNVEV (reference sequence). The CDR3 is 13 amino acids. CDR3 coding DNA: TGTGCCAGCAGTGTGCAGCCCCCCTACGAGCAGTACTTC. This sequence encodes CASSVQPPYEQYF.